This T cell receptor (beta chain) appears in the sequencing data of a study of beta chain features in type 1 diabetes listed by TCRdb under 2018. The study in broad terms: Mean age, gender distribution, total cell number and subset yield were not different between patients and healthy donors. A total of roughly 100,000,000 sorted cells were examined across all samples, and the number of cells per subset was strongly correlated with RNA yield. In the study, TCRB repertoires of sorted circulating CD4+ T cell subsets from recently diagnosed type 1 diabetes patients were compared with those of matched healthy donors. Whereas all 30 or so donors provided naive and central memory subsets, regulatory and stem cell-like memory subsets were isolated from just 8 patients and about 8 healthy donors.

Here is what the overall study found, with its caveats: The naive, central memory and regulatory TCRB repertoires appeared to resemble one another more closely among patients than among healthy donors. Patients with type 1 diabetes made fewer insertions and deleted more nucleotides at VDJ recombination sites, implying thymic rearrangement abnormalities. Because cDNA was sequenced instead of genomic DNA, activated cells with high expression could be over-represented, although the groups did not differ in activation or CD3 levels. A moderate but significant shortening of TCRB CDR3 length was observed in type 1 diabetes patients in all four CD4+ subsets. HLA sub-analyses involved small numbers of individuals, so any influence of HLA type on TCRB rearrangement remained unresolved. Shorter templates might have been favored by PCR, but patient and control samples were amplified and corrected together, so both groups would have been affected equally by any skew.

A note on this clone: Its target antigen remains unknown. The sample holds no much larger clone one base away, and base qualities are not on file.

From each donor, a single peripheral blood sample of about 100 mL on average was drawn into heparinised tubes. A BD FACSAria II and a panel including CD45RO, CCR7, CD25, CD127, CD95 and CD27 were used to sort naive, central memory, regulatory and stem cell-like memory CD4+ T cells. A purity above 95% was achieved for all sorted populations. PBMCs were separated immediately by Lymphoprep density gradient centrifugation and were stained directly, without being cultured. To minimize batch effects, samples were stained and sorted in pairs, one healthy donor with one patient per experiment. All of the isolated RNA was reverse transcribed with the High Capacity cDNA Reverse Transcription Kit, so expressed TCRB transcripts were sequenced. Deep immunoSEQ sequencing was applied to naive, central memory and regulatory T cell samples, giving an average of about 3.8 million total reads per sample. Sorted cells were lysed in RLT buffer and RNA was extracted with DNase-treated RNeasy Micro or Mini kits, depending on cell number. To prevent cross-contamination, each cell subset was processed individually, whereas patient and healthy donor samples were processed jointly. TCRB sequences were amplified from cDNA with the immunoSEQ multiplex PCR, producing 87-bp fragments spanning the CDR3 region. Sequencing of the amplicons was done on the Illumina HiSeq platform. Processing in the source paper ran as follows. Synthetic template baselines were used to correct PCR bias computationally, reads within Hamming distance 2 were collapsed, and singletons that could not be merged were discarded. Reads were aligned against IMGT so that V, D and J genes, CDR3 length and insertions or deletions at six rearrangement sites could be assigned. Within each subset, clonotype counts were normalized to sorted cell number, and only after that were true diversity and Gini coefficients computed with the tcR R package. The overlap coefficient, calculated on TCRB nucleotide sequences, was used to measure repertoire sharing. Out-of-frame TCRB sequences from naive cells were analyzed to stand in for the pre-selection repertoire. In TCRdb, the immuneACCESS table is reduced to in-frame sequences with V and J assigned. These tables do not hold every clone; where another copy was compared, an unresolved V gene accounts for under half, and the others remain unexplained. V, J and clone size are those of that table, while D and trimming were read from the DNA. The sample contains under 900,000 clones, under 20% of them found a single time. Of the sample, 0.023% falls within the top ten clones.

Material for sequencing was naive CD4+ T cells from blood. The cell subset or site label of this sample denotes: true naive CD4+ T cells. This sequence originates from a woman younger than 30 in good health.

The DNA sequence follows: TGTGCCAGCAGCTTAGATGGGACTAGTCTCAATGAGCAGTTCTTC. The resulting protein is CASSLDGTSLNEQFF. The chain is made from TRBV7-2 and TRBJ2-1; TRBD2 matches 8 bases in the middle. From the germline V gene, CDR1 is SGHTA and CDR2 is FQGNSA. The cysteine opens and the phenylalanine closes a CDR3 of 15 amino acids. The read is trimmed to its CDR3 DNA, 45 bases read in frame from base 1. V is cut back by 1 base and J by 6 bases, with 5 bases in the junction unmatched.